The sequence of this T cell receptor beta chain was determined in a study of PD-L1 blockade in urothelial cancer. Assay used: immunoSEQ multiplex PCR; TCRdb lists only in-frame clones, some missing. The data contain around 86,000 clones, 70% to 90% of them singletons. Time point given: pretreatment peripheral blood. Trimming removed 8 bases from V and 10 bases from J, with 35 bases in between. Germline assignment: CDR1 MDHEN and CDR2 SYDVKM. The CDR3 length is 18 residues. The V and J genes are TRBV28 and TRBJ1-1; D possibly corresponds to TRBD1 (5 bases). The sample here was PBMCs, taken around atezolizumab (anti-PD-L1) treatment. The sequence derives from a man between 40 and 49 years old with urothelial cancer. Here the CDR3 reads CASDPSPGGGKDRFGAFF. The CDR3 DNA is TGTGCCAGCGACCCTTCCCCGGGCGGGGGGAAGGATCGTTTTGGAGCTTTCTTT.